This TCR beta chain was recovered during a study of regulatory T cells in long-lasting Graves disease. On this clonotype: What it binds is not known.

This sample's time point: newly diagnosed GD, antithyroid drugs for less than 3 months. From RNA extracted from PBMCs, the TCR library was made. The CDR3 has 13 amino acids. V shed 1 base and J shed 0 bases, with 3 bases lying between them. Germline assignment: CDR1 SEHNR and CDR2 FQNEAQ (reference sequence). Study findings and constraints: The TCR repertoire of persistent Graves' patients was less diverse than that of newly diagnosed ones. TRBV28, TRBJ1-2 and TRBJ2-5 were favored in persistent disease.

Construction of TCR beta libraries relied on iRepertoire HTBI primers and on Arm-PCR targeting CDR3 regions. TCRdb fed the multiplex PCR reads into MiXCR, producing one record per CDR3 protein. The data hold roughly 520,000 distinct CDR3 sequences, with around 13% observed a single time. The data also belong to a second study, concerning T cells in Graves' hyperthyroidism and ophthalmopathy. That report adds: When the TCR CDR3 underwent first-round RT-PCR, the HTBI primer set was used. The model anticipated ophthalmopathy a median about 7.1 months pre-onset.

The genes are TRBV7-9 and TRBJ2-5; no definite D call. The sequenced sample was peripheral blood mononuclear cells (PBMCs), obtained at new diagnosis, from a patient treated with antithyroid drugs. This TCR was recovered from a woman in her 30s with Graves disease. The CDR3 region has the DNA TGTGCCAGCAGCTTAGAGAACCAAGAGACCCAGTACTTC. It codes for CASSLENQETQYF. The whole variable domain, remainder taken from reference TRBV7-9 and TRBJ2-5, is DTGVSQNPRHKITKRGQNVTFRCDPISEHNRLYWYRQTLGQGPEFLTYFQNEAQLEKSRLLSDRFSAERPKGSFSTLEIQRTEQGDSAMYLCASSLENQETQYFGPGTRLLVL.